What follows are 8 T cell receptor beta chains derived from one specimen sequenced in a study of control samples from healthy donors and cancer patients. Some clones are missing from TCRdb's copy, which holds only in-frame ones; the method was immunoSEQ multiplex PCR. The profile shows around 150,000 clones, approximately 93% of them singletons. The sequencing input was blood. The receptors come from a woman aged 40 to 50 in good health.

The V and J genes are TRBV10-3 and TRBJ2-3; 14 nucleotides line up with TRBD2. Per the germline V gene, CDR1 is ENHRY and CDR2 is SYGVKD. Trimming took 7 bases from V and 3 from J; bases not matched to a gene: 9. This CDR3 has 17 amino acids. The CDR3 loop is CAIKSGTSGSTTDTQYF. The CDR3, as DNA: TGTGCCATCAAATCCGGGACTAGCGGGAGTACTACAGATACGCAGTATTTT.

The chain has TRBV7-2 and TRBJ2-3, with 10 nucleotides matching TRBD2. Germline CDR1 is SGHTA and CDR2 is FQGNSA. V shed 5 bases, J shed 1 base, and the junction held 6 bases outside the gene matches. The length of the CDR3 is 16 residues. CDR3 loop: CASSLQAGGRTDTQYF. The CDR3 DNA reads as TGTGCCAGCAGCCTCCAAGCGGGAGGGCGCACAGATACGCAGTATTTT.

The chain joins TRBV6-1 to TRBJ1-2, with D tentatively TRBD1 (5 bases). The CDR3 is made up of 13 amino acids. V was trimmed by 2 bases and J by 6 bases, leaving 10 bases between them. From germline, CDR1 is MNHNS and CDR2 SASEGT. The CDR3 loop reads CASSEMTGDGYTF. The CDR3, as DNA: TGTGCCAGCAGTGAAATGACGGGGGATGGCTACACCTTC.

The genes are TRBV13 and TRBJ2-1; the match to TRBD2 covers 7 bases. The CDR3 is 15 residues long. Germline V lookup: CDR1 PRHDT, CDR2 FYEKMQ (reference sequence). The J segment lost 2 bases and the V segment lost 5 bases, leaving 6 bases of the junction unmatched. The CDR3 DNA is TGTGCCAGCAGCCCGCGGGCGGGAGCCTACAATGAGCAGTTCTTC. Protein product: CASSPRAGAYNEQFF.

This chain joins TRBV7-2 and TRBJ2-3, with TRBD2 identical over 8 bases. Germline CDR1 SGHTA, CDR2 FQGNSA. CDR3 length equals 15 residues. Trimming at V came to 0 bases and at J to 8 bases, leaving 7 bases not matched to a gene. The DNA of the CDR3 is TGTGCCAGCAGCTTAGCCGGGGGGGCCAGCGGTACGCAGTATTTT. The encoded protein is CASSLAGGASGTQYF.

V and J are TRBV4-3 and TRBJ2-1; the match to TRBD1 covers 7 bases. The CDR3 contains 15 residues. V dropped 0 bases and J dropped 8; count of bases not matched to a gene: 7. Germline assignment: CDR1 LGHNA and CDR2 YSLEER. The CDR3 bases are TGCGCCAGCAGCCAAGATCCGTACAGGGGTTATGAGCAGTTCTTC. This sequence encodes CASSQDPYRGYEQFF.

This clone was detected once. V is TRBV25-1 and J is TRBJ1-1; a weak D match, TRBD1 (6 bases). Between the trimmed V and J ends, which lost 8 bases and 5 bases, there was a span of 15 bases. Germline CDR1 is MGHDK and CDR2 is SYGVNS. CDR3 length equals 13 residues. CDR3 protein: CASVRDISTEAFF. CDR3 sequence (DNA): TGTGCCAGCGTCCGGGACATAAGTACTGAAGCTTTCTTT.

This chain uses TRBV30 with TRBJ1-5; 7 bases map to TRBD1. V lost 1 base and J lost 5; bases outside the gene matches: 8. This CDR3 is 15 amino acids long. CDR1 and CDR2 from the germline V gene are GTSNPN and SVGIG (reference sequence). The CDR3 sequence is CAWSEATGAYQPQHF. For the CDR3, the DNA is TGTGCCTGGAGTGAGGCTACAGGGGCTTATCAGCCCCAGCATTTT.